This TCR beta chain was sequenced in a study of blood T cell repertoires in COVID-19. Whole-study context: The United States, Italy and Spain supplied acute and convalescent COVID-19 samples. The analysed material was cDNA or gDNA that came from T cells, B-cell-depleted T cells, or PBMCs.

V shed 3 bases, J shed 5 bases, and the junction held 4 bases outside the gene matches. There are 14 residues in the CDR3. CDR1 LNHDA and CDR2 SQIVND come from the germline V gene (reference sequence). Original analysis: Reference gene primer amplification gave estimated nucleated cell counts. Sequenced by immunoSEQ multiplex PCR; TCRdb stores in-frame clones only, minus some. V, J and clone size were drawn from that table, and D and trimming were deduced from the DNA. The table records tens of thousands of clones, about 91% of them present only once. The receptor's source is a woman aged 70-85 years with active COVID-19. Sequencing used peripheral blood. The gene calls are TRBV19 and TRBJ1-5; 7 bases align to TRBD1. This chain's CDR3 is CASSMEQGYQPQHF. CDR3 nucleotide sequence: TGTGCCAGTAGTATGGAACAGGGGTATCAGCCCCAGCATTTT.